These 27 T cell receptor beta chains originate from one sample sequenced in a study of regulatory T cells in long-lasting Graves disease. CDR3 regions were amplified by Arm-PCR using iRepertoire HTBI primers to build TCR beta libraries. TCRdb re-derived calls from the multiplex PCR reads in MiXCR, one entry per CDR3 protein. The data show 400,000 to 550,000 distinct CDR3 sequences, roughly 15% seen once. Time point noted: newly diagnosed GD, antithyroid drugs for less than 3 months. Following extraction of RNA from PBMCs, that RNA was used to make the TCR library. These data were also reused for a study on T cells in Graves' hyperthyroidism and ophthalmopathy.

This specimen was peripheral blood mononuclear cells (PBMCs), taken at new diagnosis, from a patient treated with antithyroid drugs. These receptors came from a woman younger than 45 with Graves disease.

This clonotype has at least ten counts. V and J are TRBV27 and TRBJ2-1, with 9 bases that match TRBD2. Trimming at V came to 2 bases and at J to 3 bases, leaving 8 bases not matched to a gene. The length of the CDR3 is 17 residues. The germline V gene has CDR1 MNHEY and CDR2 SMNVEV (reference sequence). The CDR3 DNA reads TGTGCCAGCAGTTTAATACCCGCTAGCGGGGTCTACAATGAGCAGTTCTTC. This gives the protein CASSLIPASGVYNEQFF.

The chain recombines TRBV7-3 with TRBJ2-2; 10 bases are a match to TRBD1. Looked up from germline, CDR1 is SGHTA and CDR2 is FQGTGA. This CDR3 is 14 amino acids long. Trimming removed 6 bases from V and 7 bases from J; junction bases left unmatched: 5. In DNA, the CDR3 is TGTGCCAGCAGACGACAGGGGGCAATCGGGGAGCTGTTTTTT. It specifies CASRRQGAIGELFF.

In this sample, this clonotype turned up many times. CDR3 bases: TGCGCCAGCAGCTTGTATAAGGATGCGGAGACCCAGTACTTC. Residues: CASSLYKDAETQYF. The chain combines TRBV5-1 with TRBJ2-5; D gene unclear. The CDR3 totals 14 residues. V was trimmed by 1 base and J by 5 bases, leaving 12 bases between them. Germline V CDR1 and CDR2: SGHRS, YFSETQ.

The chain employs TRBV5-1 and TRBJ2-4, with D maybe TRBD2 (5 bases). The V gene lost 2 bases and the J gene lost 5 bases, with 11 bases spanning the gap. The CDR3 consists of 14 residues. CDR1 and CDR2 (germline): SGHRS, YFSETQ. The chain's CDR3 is CASSFPSSENIQYF. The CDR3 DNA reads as TGCGCCAGCAGCTTTCCTAGCTCTGAAAACATTCAGTACTTC.

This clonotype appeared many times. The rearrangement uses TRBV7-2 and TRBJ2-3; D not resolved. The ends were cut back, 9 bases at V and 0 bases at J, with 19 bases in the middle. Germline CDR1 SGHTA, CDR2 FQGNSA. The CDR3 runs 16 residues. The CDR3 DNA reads TGTGCCAGTACCCTGCAGTGGGCGGCTAGCACAGATACGCAGTATTTT. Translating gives CASTLQWAASTDTQYF.

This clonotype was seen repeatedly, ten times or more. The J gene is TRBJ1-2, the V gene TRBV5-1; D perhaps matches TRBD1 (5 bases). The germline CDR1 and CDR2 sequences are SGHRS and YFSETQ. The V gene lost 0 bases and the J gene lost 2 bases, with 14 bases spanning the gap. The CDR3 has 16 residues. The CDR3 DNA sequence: TGCGCCAGCAGCTTGGACGCCGGACGGGGGAACTATGGCTACACCTTC. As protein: CASSLDAGRGNYGYTF.

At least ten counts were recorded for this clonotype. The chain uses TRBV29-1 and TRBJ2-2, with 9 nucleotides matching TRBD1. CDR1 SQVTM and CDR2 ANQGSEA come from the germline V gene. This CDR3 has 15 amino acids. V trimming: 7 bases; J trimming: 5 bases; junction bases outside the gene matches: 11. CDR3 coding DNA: TGCAGCGCTGGATGGGGACAGGGAGGAACCGGGGAGCTGTTTTTT. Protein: CSAGWGQGGTGELFF.

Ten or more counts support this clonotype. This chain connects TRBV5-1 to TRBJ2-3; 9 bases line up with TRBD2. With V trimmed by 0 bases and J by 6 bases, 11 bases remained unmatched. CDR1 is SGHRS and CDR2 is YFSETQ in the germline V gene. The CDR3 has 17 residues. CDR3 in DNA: TGCGCCAGCAGCTTGGGGCCGGCGGGAGGGCCGACGGATACGCAGTATTTT. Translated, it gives CASSLGPAGGPTDTQYF.

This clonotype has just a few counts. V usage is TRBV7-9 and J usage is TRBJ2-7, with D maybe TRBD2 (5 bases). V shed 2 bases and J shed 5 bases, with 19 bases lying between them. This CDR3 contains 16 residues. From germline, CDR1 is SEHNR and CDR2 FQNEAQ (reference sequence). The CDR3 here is CASSLSVATGKDEQYF. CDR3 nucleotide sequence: TGTGCCAGCAGCTTATCCGTAGCGACGGGGAAGGACGAGCAGTACTTC.

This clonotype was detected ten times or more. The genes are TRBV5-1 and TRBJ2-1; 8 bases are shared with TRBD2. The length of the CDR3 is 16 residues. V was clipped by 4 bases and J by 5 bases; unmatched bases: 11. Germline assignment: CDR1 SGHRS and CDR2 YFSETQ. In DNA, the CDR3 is TGCGCCAGCAGCCCGCTACTATCGGGGGGGCACAATGAGCAGTTCTTC. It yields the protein CASSPLLSGGHNEQFF.

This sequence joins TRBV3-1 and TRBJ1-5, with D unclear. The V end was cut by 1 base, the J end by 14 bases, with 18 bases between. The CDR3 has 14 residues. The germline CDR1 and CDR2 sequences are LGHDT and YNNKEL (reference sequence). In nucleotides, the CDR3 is TGTGCCAGCAGCCAAGGGACCCGGGGAAGAGGTGAGCATTTT. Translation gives CASSQGTRGRGEHF.

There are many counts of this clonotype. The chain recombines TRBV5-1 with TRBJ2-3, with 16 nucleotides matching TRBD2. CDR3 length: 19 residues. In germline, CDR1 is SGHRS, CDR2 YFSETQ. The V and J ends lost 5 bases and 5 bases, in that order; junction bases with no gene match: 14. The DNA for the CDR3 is TGCGCCAGCAGTTTTGGGACTAGCGGGAGGGCCCTCTTAGGAGATACGCAGTATTTT. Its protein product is CASSFGTSGRALLGDTQYF. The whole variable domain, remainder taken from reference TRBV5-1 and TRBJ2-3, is KAGVTQTPRYLIKTRGQQVTLSCSPISGHRSVSWYQQTPGQGLQFLFEYFSETQRNKGNFPGRFSGRQFSNSRSEMNVSTLELGDSALYLCASSFGTSGRALLGDTQYFGPGTRLTVL.

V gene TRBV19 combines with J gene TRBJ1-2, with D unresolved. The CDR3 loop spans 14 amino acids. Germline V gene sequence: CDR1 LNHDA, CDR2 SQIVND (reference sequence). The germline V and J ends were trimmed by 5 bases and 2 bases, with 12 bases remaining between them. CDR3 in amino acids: CASSPGGGNYGYTF. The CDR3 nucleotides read TGTGCCAGTAGTCCCGGCGGCGGGAACTATGGCTACACCTTC. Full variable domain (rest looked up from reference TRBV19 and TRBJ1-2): DGGITQSPKYLFRKEGQNVTLSCEQNLNHDAMYWYRQDPGQGLRLIYYSQIVNDFQKGDIAEGYSVSREKKESFPLTVTSAQKNPTAFYLCASSPGGGNYGYTFGSGTRLTVV.

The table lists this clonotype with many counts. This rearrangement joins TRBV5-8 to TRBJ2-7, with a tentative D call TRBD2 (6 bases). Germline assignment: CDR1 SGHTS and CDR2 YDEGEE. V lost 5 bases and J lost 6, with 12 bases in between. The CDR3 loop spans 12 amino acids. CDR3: CASSPGGTEQYF. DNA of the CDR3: TGTGCCAGCAGTCCTGGAGGGACCGAGCAGTACTTC.

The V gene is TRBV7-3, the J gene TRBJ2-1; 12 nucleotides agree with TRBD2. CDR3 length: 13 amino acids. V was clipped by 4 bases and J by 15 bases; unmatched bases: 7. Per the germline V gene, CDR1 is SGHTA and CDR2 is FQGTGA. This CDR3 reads CASSSGTSGPWFF. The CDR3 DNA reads TGTGCCAGCAGCTCCGGGACTAGCGGGCCTTGGTTCTTC.

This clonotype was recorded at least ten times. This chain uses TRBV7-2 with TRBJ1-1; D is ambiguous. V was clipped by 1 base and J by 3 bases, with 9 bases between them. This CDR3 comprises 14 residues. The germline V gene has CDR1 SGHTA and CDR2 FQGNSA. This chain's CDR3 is CASSLEGPYTEAFF. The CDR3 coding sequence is TGTGCCAGCAGCTTAGAAGGACCCTACACTGAAGCTTTCTTT.

CDR3 sequence reads: CASSRPGSTYSGANVLTF. Written as DNA, the CDR3 is TGTGCCAGTAGTCGCCCCGGGTCGACCTACTCTGGGGCCAACGTCCTGACTTTC. The chain joins TRBV19 to TRBJ2-6; D is unresolved. Germline lookup yields CDR1 LNHDA and CDR2 SQIVND (reference sequence). V shed 5 bases and J shed 0 bases, with 17 bases lying between them. The CDR3 has 18 residues.

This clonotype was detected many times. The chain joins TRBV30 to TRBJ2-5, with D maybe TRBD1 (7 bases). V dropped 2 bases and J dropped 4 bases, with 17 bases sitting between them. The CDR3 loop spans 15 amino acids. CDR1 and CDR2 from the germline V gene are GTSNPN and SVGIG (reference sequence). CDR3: CAWSQAQGGLETQYF. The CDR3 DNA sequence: TGTGCCTGGAGTCAAGCCCAGGGGGGTTTAGAGACCCAGTACTTC.

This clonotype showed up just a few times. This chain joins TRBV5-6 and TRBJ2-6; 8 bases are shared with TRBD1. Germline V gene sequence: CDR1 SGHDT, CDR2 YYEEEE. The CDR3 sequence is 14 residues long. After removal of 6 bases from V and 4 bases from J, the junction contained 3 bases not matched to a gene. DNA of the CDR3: TGTGCCAGCACCAGGACAGGGGGGGCCAACGTCCTGACTTTC. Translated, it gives CASTRTGGANVLTF.

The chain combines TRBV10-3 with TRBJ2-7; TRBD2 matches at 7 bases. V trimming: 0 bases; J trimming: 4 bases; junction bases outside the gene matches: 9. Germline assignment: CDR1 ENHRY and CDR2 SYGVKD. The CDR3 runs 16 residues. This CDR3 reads CAISESRGGRTYEQYF. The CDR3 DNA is TGTGCCATCAGTGAGTCGAGAGGCGGGAGAACATACGAGCAGTACTTC.

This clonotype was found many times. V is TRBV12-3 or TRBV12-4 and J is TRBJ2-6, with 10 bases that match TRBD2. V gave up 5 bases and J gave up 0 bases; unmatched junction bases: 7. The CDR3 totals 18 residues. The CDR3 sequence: CASSALAGVLSGANVLTF. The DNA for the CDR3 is TGTGCCAGCAGTGCCCTAGCGGGAGTGCTCTCTGGGGCCAACGTCCTGACTTTC.

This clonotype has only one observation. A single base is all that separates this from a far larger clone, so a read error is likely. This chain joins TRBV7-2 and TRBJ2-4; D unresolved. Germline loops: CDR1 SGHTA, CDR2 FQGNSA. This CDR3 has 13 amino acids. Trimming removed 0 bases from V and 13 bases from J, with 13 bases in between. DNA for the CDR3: TGTGCCAGCAGCTTAGCCCCCAACAATGAGCAGTACTTC. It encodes CASSLAPNNEQYF.

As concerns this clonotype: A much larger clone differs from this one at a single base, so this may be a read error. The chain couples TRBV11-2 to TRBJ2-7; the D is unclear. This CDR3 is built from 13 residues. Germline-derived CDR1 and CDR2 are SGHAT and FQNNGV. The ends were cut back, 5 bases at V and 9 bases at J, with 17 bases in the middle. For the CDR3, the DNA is TGTGCCAGCAGCCCCACATCAGATACTGGGCAGTACTTC. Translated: CASSPTSDTGQYF. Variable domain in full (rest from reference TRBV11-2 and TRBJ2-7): EAGVAQSPRYKIIEKRQSVAFWCNPISGHATLYWYQQILGQGPKLLIQFQNNGVVDDSQLPKDRFSAERLKGVDSTLKIQPAKLEDSAVYLCASSPTSDTGQYFGPGTRLTVT.

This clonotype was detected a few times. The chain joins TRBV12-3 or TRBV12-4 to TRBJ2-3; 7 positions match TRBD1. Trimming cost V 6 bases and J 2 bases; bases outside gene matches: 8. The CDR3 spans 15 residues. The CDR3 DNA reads TGTGCCAGCAGCGGTGACAGGGCTCTCACAGATACGCAGTATTTT. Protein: CASSGDRALTDTQYF.

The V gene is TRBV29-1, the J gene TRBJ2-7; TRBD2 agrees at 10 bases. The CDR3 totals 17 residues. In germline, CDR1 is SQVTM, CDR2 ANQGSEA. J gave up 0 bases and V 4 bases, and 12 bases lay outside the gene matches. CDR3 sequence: CSVVESPGLAFSYEQYF. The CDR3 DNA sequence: TGCAGCGTTGTAGAGTCCCCGGGACTAGCGTTCTCCTACGAGCAGTACTTC.

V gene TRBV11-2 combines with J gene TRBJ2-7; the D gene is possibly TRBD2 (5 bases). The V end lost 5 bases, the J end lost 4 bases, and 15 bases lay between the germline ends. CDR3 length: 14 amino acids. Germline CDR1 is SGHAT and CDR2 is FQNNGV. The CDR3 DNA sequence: TGTGCCAGCAGCCCGAGTCGGGGTTCATACGAGCAGTACTTC. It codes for CASSPSRGSYEQYF.

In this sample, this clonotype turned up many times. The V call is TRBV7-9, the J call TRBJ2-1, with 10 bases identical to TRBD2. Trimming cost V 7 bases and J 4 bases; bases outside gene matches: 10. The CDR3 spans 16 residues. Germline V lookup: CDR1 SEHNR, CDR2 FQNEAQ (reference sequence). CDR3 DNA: TGTGCCAGCACCGGGGGAGCGGGAGGGCCTTACAATGAGCAGTTCTTC. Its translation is CASTGGAGGPYNEQFF.